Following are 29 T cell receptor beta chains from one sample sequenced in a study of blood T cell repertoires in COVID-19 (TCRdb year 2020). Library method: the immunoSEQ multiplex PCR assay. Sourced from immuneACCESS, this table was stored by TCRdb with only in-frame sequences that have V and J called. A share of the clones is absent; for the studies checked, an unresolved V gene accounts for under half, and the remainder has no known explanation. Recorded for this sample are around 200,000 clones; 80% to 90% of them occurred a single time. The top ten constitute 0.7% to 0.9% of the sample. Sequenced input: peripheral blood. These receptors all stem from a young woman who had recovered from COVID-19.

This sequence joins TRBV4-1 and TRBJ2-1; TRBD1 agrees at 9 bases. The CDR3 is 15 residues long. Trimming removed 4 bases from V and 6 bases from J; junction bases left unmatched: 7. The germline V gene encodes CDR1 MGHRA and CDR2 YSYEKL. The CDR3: CASSPTGGSTNEQFF. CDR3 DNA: TGCGCCAGCAGCCCGACAGGGGGAAGCACCAATGAGCAGTTCTTC.

CDR3 amino acids: CASSQEGANEKLFF. For the CDR3, the DNA is TGTGCCAGCAGCCAAGAGGGGGCGAATGAAAAACTGTTTTTT. The rearrangement uses TRBV3-1 (or the pseudogene TRBV3-2) and TRBJ1-4; possibly TRBD1 for D (6 bases). The CDR3 loop spans 14 amino acids. The germline V gene has CDR1 LGHDT and CDR2 YNNKEL (reference sequence). V was shortened by 0 bases and J by 5 bases, with 7 bases between the two germline ends.

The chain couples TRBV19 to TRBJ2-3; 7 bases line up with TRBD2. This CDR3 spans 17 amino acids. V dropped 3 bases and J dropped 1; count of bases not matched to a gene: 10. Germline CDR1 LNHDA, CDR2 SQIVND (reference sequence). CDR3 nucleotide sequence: TGTGCCAGTAGTATTACGGCGGGGGTTTCTGGCACAGATACGCAGTATTTT. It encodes CASSITAGVSGTDTQYF.

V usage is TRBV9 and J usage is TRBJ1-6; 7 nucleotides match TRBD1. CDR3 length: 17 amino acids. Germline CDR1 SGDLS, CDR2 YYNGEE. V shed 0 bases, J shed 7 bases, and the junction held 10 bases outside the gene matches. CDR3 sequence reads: CASSVGPSDRANSPLHF. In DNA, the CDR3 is TGTGCCAGCAGCGTAGGACCGAGTGACAGGGCCAATTCACCCCTCCACTTT.

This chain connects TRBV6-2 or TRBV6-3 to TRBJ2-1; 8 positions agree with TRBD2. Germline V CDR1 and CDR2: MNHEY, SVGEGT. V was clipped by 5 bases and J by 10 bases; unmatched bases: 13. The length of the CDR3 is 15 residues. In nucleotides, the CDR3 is TGTGCCAGCAGTAAACTAGCGGCTCGCAAAGACGAGCAGTTCTTC. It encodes CASSKLAARKDEQFF.

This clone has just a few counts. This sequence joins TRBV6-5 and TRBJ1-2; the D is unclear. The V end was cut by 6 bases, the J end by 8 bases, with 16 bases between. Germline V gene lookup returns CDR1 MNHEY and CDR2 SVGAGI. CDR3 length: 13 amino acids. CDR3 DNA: TGTGCCAGCAGGCCCGACATGAGTGTGGGCTACACCTTC. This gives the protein CASRPDMSVGYTF.

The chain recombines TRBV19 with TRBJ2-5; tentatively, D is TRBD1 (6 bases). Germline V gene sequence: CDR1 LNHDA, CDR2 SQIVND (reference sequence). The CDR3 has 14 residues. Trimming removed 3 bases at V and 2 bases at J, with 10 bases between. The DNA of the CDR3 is TGTGCCAGTAGTATTGGGGGCGGTCAAGAGACCCAGTACTTC. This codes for CASSIGGGQETQYF.

CDR3 in amino acids: CASSWGLAGGRTDTQYF. The CDR3 nucleotides read TGTGCCAGCAGCTGGGGACTAGCGGGGGGCCGCACAGATACGCAGTATTTT. This rearrangement joins TRBV7-2 to TRBJ2-3; TRBD2 aligns across 15 bases. The J segment lost 1 base and the V segment lost 4 bases, leaving 3 bases of the junction unmatched. This CDR3 region has 17 residues. The germline V gene has CDR1 SGHTA and CDR2 FQGNSA.

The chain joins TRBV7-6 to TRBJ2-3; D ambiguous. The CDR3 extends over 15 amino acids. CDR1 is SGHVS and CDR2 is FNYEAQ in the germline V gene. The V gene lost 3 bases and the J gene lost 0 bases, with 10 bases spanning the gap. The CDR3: CASSLSGRSTDTQYF. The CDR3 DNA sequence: TGTGCCAGCAGCTTGAGTGGTCGGAGCACAGATACGCAGTATTTT.

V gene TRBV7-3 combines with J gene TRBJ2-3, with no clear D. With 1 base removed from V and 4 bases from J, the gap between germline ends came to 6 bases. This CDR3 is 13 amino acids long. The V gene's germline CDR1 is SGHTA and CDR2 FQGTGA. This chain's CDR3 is CASSLMSSDTQYF. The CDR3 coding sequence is TGTGCCAGCAGCTTAATGAGCTCAGATACGCAGTATTTT.

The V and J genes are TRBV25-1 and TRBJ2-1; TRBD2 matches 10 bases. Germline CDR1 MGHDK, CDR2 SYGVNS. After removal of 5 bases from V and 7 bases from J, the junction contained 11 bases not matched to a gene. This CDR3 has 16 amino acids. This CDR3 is CASSPVAGGRLNEQFF. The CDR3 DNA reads TGTGCCAGCAGTCCAGTAGCGGGAGGTCGTCTAAATGAGCAGTTCTTC. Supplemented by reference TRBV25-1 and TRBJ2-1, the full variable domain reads EADIYQTPRYLVIGTGKKITLECSQTMGHDKMYWYQQDPGMELHLIHYSYGVNSTEKGDLSSESTVSRIRTEHFPLTLESARPSHTSQYLCASSPVAGGRLNEQFFGPGTRLTVL.

CDR3 nucleotides: TGTGCCAGCTCACCACTTAACGGGGAGGACACTGAAGCTTTCTTT. Translating it yields CASSPLNGEDTEAFF. The chain recombines TRBV18 with TRBJ1-1; the D is unclear. In germline, CDR1 is KGHSH, CDR2 LQKENI. The CDR3 spans 15 residues. V was shortened by 1 base and J by 3 bases, with 12 bases between the two germline ends.

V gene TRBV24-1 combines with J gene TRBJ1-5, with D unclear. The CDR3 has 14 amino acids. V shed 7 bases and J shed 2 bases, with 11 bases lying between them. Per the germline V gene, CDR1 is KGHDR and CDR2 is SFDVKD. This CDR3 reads CATRRIPGNQPQHF. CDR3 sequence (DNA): TGTGCCACCAGACGTATCCCGGGCAATCAGCCCCAGCATTTT.

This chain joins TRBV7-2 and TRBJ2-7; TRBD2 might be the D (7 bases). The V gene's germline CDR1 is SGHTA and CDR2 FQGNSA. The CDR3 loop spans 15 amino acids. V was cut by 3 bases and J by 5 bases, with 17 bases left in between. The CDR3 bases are TGTGCCAGCAGCTTCGGGGGGCCCCTTGGGGACGAGCAGTACTTC. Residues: CASSFGGPLGDEQYF. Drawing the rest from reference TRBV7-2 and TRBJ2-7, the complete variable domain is GAGVSQSPSNKVTEKGKDVELRCDPISGHTALYWYRQSLGQGLEFLIYFQGNSAPDKSGLPSDRFSAERTGGSVSTLTIQRTQQEDSAVYLCASSFGGPLGDEQYFGPGTRLTVT.

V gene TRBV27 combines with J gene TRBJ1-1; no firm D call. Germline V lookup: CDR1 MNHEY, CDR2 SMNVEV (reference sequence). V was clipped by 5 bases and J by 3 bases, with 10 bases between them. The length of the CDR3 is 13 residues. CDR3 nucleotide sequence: TGTGCCAGCAGTATTACGGGGTACACTGAAGCTTTCTTT. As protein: CASSITGYTEAFF.

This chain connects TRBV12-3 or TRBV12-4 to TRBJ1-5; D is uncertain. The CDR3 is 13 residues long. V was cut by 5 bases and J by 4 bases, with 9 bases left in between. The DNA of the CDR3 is TGTGCCAGCAGTCGAGGACTTAATCAGCCCCAGCATTTT. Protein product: CASSRGLNQPQHF.

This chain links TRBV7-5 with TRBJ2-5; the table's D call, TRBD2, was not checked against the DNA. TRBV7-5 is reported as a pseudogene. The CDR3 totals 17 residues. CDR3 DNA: TGTGTCAGAAGCCTTGTGACTAGCGGGAGAACCAGGGAGACCCAGTACTTC. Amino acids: CVRSLVTSGRTRETQYF.

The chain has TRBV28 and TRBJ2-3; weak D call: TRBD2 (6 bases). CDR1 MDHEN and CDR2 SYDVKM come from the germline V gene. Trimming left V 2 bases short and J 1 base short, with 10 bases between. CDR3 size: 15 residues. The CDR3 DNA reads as TGTGCCAGCAGTTTAGGCGCTAGCGGCACAGATACGCAGTATTTT. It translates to CASSLGASGTDTQYF. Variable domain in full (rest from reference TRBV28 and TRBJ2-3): DVKVTQSSRYLVKRTGEKVFLECVQDMDHENMFWYRQDPGLGLRLIYFSYDVKMKEKGDIPEGYSVSREKKERFSLILESASTNQTSMYLCASSLGASGTDTQYFGPGTRLTVL.

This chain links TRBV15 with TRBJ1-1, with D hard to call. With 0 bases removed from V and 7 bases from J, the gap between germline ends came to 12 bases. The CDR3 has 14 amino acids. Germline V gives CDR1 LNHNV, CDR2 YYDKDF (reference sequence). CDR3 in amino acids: CATSRDGLTDEAFF. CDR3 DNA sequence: TGTGCCACCAGCAGAGATGGCCTCACCGATGAAGCTTTCTTT. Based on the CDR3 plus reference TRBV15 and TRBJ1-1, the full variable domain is DAMVIQNPRYQVTQFGKPVTLSCSQTLNHNVMYWYQQKSSQAPKLLFHYYDKDFNNEADTPDNFQSRRPNTSFCFLDIRSPGLGDTAMYLCATSRDGLTDEAFFGQGTRLTVV.

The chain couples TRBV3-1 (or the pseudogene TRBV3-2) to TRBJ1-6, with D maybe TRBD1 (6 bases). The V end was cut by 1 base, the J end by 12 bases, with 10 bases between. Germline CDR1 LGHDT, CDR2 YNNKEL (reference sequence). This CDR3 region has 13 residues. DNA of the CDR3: TGTGCCAGCAGCCAAGGAACAGGGAAACCCCTCCACTTT. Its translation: CASSQGTGKPLHF.

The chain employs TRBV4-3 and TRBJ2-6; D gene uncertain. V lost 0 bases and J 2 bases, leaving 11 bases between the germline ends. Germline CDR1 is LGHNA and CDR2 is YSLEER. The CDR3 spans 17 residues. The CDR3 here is CASSQDRLGTGANVLTF. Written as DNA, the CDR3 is TGCGCCAGCAGCCAAGATAGGTTGGGCACTGGGGCCAACGTCCTGACTTTC.

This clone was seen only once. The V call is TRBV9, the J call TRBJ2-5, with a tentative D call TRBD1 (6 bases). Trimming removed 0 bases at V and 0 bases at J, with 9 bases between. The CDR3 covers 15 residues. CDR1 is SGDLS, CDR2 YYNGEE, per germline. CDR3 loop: CASSVAWTDQETQYF. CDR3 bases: TGTGCCAGCAGCGTAGCTTGGACAGACCAAGAGACCCAGTACTTC.

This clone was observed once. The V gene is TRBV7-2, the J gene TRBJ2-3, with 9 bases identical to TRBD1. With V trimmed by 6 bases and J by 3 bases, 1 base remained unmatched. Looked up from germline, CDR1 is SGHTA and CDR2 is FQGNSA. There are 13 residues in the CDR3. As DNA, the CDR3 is TGTGCCAGCAGACAGGGGGCAACAGATACGCAGTATTTT. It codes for CASRQGATDTQYF.

For the CDR3, the DNA is TGTGCCAGCAGTTACTCATTTTTCATTCCTGGAAACACCATATATTTT. It codes for CASSYSFFIPGNTIYF. This chain connects TRBV6-5 to TRBJ1-3; D ambiguous. This CDR3 region has 16 residues. Germline values: CDR1 MNHEY, CDR2 SVGAGI. The V gene lost 0 bases and the J gene lost 2 bases, with 11 bases spanning the gap.

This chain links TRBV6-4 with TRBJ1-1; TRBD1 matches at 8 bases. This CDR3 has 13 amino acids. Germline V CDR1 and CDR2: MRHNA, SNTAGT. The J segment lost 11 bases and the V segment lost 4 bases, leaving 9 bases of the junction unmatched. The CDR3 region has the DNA TGTGCCAGCAGTGCCCGGACAGGGACGGTCGCTTTCTTT. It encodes CASSARTGTVAFF.

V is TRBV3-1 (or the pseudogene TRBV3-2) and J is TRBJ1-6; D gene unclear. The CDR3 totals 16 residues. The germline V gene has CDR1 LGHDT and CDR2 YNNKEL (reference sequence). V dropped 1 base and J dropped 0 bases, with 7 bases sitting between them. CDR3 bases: TGTGCCAGCAGCCAAGGTCATAGCTCCTATAATTCACCCCTCCACTTT. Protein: CASSQGHSSYNSPLHF.

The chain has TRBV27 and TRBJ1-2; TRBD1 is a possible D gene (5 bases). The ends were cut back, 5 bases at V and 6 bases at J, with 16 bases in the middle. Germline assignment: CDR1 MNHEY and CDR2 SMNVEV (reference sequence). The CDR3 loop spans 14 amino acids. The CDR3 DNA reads TGTGCCAGCAGTACCGTGGCAGGGCAAAATGGCTACACCTTC. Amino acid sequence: CASSTVAGQNGYTF.

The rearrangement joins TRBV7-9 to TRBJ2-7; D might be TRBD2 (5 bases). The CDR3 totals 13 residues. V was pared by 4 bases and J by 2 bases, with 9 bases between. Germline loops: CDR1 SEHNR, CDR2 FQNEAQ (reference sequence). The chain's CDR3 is CASSSPLAYEQYF. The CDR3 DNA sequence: TGTGCCAGCAGCTCCCCACTAGCCTACGAGCAGTACTTC.

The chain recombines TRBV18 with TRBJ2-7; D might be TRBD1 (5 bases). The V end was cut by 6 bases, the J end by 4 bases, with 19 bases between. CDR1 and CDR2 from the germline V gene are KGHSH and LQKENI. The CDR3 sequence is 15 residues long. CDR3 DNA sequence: TGTGCCAGCTCGCAGGGCTCCGGCGGCACTTACGAGCAGTACTTC. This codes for CASSQGSGGTYEQYF.